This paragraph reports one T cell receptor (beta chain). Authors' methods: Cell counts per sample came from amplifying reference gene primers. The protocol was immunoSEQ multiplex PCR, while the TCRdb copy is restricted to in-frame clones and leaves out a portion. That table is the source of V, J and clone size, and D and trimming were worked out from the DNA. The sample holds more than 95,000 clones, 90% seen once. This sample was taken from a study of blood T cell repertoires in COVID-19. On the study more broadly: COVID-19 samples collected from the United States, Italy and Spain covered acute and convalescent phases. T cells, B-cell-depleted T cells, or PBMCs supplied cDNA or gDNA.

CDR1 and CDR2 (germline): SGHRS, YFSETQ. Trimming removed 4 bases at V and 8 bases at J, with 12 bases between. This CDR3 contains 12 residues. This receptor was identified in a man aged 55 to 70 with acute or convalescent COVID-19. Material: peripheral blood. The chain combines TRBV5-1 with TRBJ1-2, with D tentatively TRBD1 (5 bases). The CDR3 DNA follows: TGCGCCAGCAGCCCGGAGGGGAGAGGCTACACCTTC. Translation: CASSPEGRGYTF.